This entry lists 30 T cell receptor beta chains sequenced from one sample in a study of CD8 T cells in ankylosing spondylitis. TCRdb re-called the 5' RACE reads with MiXCR, one entry per CDR3 protein. The sample lists roughly 470,000 distinct CDR3 sequences, 20% to 30% occurring once. The antigens for these receptors are not known. General observations from the study: Ankylosing spondylitis blood seemed to carry a telltale TCR beta motif made of eight highly homologous variants.

The sequencing input was blood, either unsorted or a sorted T cell fraction (not recorded which). The receptor set was obtained from a male donor with ankylosing spondylitis.

The genes are TRBV6-6 and TRBJ2-3; D ambiguous. V dropped 6 bases and J dropped 6 bases, with 10 bases sitting between them. In germline, CDR1 is MNHNY, CDR2 SVGAGI (reference sequence). The CDR3 is 12 amino acids. Here the CDR3 reads CASSKARDTQYF. The CDR3 coding sequence is TGTGCCAGCAGCAAGGCTCGGGATACGCAGTATTTT.

This sequence joins TRBV14 and TRBJ2-5, with a tentative D call TRBD1 (6 bases). Deletions cut 2 bases from V and 5 bases from J, with 15 bases between. Germline CDR1 is SGHDN and CDR2 is FVKESK. This CDR3 is built from 15 residues. This CDR3 is CASSQNQGFGETQYF. CDR3 in DNA: TGTGCCAGCAGCCAAAATCAGGGGTTCGGGGAGACCCAGTACTTC.

The rearrangement links TRBV20-1 to TRBJ2-3; D is uncertain. V was trimmed by 5 bases and J by 9 bases, leaving 12 bases between them. The CDR3 has 11 residues. Germline CDR1 and CDR2: DFQATT and SNEGSKA (reference sequence). CDR3 nucleotides: TGCAGTGCTTCACGCGCGGAGACGCAGTATTTT. Translating gives CSASRAETQYF.

This clonotype was counted only a few times. The chain couples TRBV27 to TRBJ1-5; 9 bases are shared with TRBD1. The CDR3 spans 16 residues. Trimming at V came to 2 bases and at J to 0 bases, leaving 2 bases not matched to a gene. The germline gives CDR1 MNHEY, CDR2 SMNVEV (reference sequence). The CDR3 DNA follows: TGTGCCAGCAGTTTAACGGACAGGGGTAGCAATCAGCCCCAGCATTTT. Protein product: CASSLTDRGSNQPQHF.

The rearrangement uses TRBV5-1 and TRBJ1-1; the D gene is possibly TRBD1 (6 bases). The CDR3 sequence is 14 residues long. With 6 bases removed from V and 1 base from J, the gap between germline ends came to 13 bases. CDR1 and CDR2 from the germline V gene are SGHRS and YFSETQ. The CDR3 sequence: CASTNQTGNTEAFF. The CDR3 coding sequence is TGCGCCAGCACCAACCAGACAGGGAACACTGAAGCTTTCTTT. The whole variable domain, remainder taken from reference TRBV5-1 and TRBJ1-1, is KAGVTQTPRYLIKTRGQQVTLSCSPISGHRSVSWYQQTPGQGLQFLFEYFSETQRNKGNFPGRFSGRQFSNSRSEMNVSTLELGDSALYLCASTNQTGNTEAFFGQGTRLTVV.

There are a few counts of this clonotype. The gene calls are TRBV20-1 and TRBJ1-3, with D maybe TRBD1 (6 bases). Trimming took 8 bases from V and 9 from J, leaving 20 bases between them. The CDR3 has 13 amino acids. Germline lookup yields CDR1 DFQATT and CDR2 SNEGSKA (reference sequence). The CDR3 DNA follows: TGCAGTCCTCGGGGGGGGCTCGGGGGCACCATATATTTT. Its translation is CSPRGGLGGTIYF.

The CDR3 protein is CASRGQLSSYEQYV. CDR3 nucleotide sequence: TGTGCCAGCAGGGGACAGCTAAGCTCCTACGAGCAGTACGTC. V gene TRBV6-1 combines with J gene TRBJ2-7; TRBD1 matches at 7 bases. CDR1 MNHNS and CDR2 SASEGT come from the germline V gene. The V gene end was trimmed by 6 bases and the J gene end by 0 bases; junction bases not matched to a gene: 5. The CDR3 sequence is 14 residues long.

This chain joins TRBV29-1 and TRBJ1-1; tentative D call: TRBD1 (5 bases). This CDR3 has 14 amino acids. V was clipped by 6 bases and J by 1 base, with 15 bases between them. Germline lookup yields CDR1 SQVTM and CDR2 ANQGSEA. The DNA of the CDR3 is TGCAGCGTCCGTGGGGACCCACAGAACACTGAAGCTTTCTTT. It is translated as CSVRGDPQNTEAFF.

This clonotype was observed a handful of times. This chain links TRBV5-1 with TRBJ1-2; D uncertain. The CDR3 is 15 amino acids. CDR1 is SGHRS, CDR2 YFSETQ, per germline. V dropped 0 bases and J dropped 2 bases, with 11 bases sitting between them. The CDR3 region is CASSLVATENYGYTF. In nucleotides, the CDR3 is TGCGCCAGCAGCTTGGTCGCGACTGAGAACTATGGCTACACCTTC.

The chain uses TRBV29-1 and TRBJ1-1, with D perhaps TRBD1 (5 bases). Trimming removed 3 bases from V and 0 bases from J, with 11 bases in between. This CDR3 has 14 residues. Germline V gene sequence: CDR1 SQVTM, CDR2 ANQGSEA. The DNA of the CDR3 is TGCAGCGTTGAGCAGGGACCGATGAACACTGAAGCTTTCTTT. It yields the protein CSVEQGPMNTEAFF.

This clonotype was seen a handful of times. V usage is TRBV7-9 and J usage is TRBJ1-4, with D unclear. This CDR3 contains 14 residues. CDR1 is SEHNR and CDR2 is FQNEAQ in the germline V gene (reference sequence). The V end was cut by 2 bases, the J end by 3 bases, with 7 bases between. The CDR3 sequence: CASSLRAANEKLFF. In DNA form, the CDR3 reads TGTGCCAGCAGCTTACGGGCCGCTAATGAAAAACTGTTTTTT.

The chain carries TRBV5-1 and TRBJ1-2, with D unresolved. The CDR3 loop spans 14 amino acids. The germline V gene encodes CDR1 SGHRS and CDR2 YFSETQ. V was shortened by 2 bases and J by 7 bases, with 15 bases between the two germline ends. The CDR3 is CASSLDPSEGGYTF. CDR3 coding DNA: TGCGCCAGCAGCTTAGACCCTTCCGAAGGTGGCTACACCTTC. The complete variable domain, with remaining parts taken from reference TRBV5-1 and TRBJ1-2, reads KAGVTQTPRYLIKTRGQQVTLSCSPISGHRSVSWYQQTPGQGLQFLFEYFSETQRNKGNFPGRFSGRQFSNSRSEMNVSTLELGDSALYLCASSLDPSEGGYTFGSGTRLTVV.

This clonotype was found many times. V and J are TRBV5-1 and TRBJ2-1; D remains ambiguous. Per the germline V gene, CDR1 is SGHRS and CDR2 is YFSETQ. The CDR3 totals 16 residues. V was pared by 0 bases and J by 6 bases, with 16 bases between. This CDR3 reads CASSLATGLFGNEQFF. The CDR3 DNA reads as TGCGCCAGCAGCTTGGCCACTGGTCTATTCGGCAATGAGCAGTTCTTC.

V and J are TRBV6-2 or TRBV6-3 and TRBJ1-2, with D maybe TRBD1 (5 bases). Germline V gives CDR1 MNHEY, CDR2 SVGEGT. This CDR3 is built from 17 residues. Trimming left V 5 bases short and J 5 bases short, with 24 bases between. The CDR3 protein is CASSHLEKSGLRYGYTF. In nucleotides, the CDR3 is TGTGCCAGCAGTCACCTCGAAAAGTCGGGACTTCGGTATGGCTACACCTTC.

In its sample, this clonotype was seen a few times. This rearrangement joins TRBV6-5 to TRBJ1-2; D is possibly TRBD1 (6 bases). V gave up 4 bases and J gave up 2 bases, with 11 bases separating them. CDR3 length: 14 amino acids. From germline, CDR1 is MNHEY and CDR2 SVGAGI. The CDR3 DNA is TGTGCCAGCAGTTTCCAGACAGGAAACTATGGCTACACCTTC. Amino acids: CASSFQTGNYGYTF.

The J gene is TRBJ2-5, the V gene TRBV20-1; D is possibly TRBD2 (6 bases). The V gene's germline CDR1 is DFQATT and CDR2 SNEGSKA (reference sequence). Trimming left V 1 base short and J 2 bases short, with 11 bases between. This CDR3 is 14 amino acids long. The CDR3 loop is CSARAGTAQETQYF. The CDR3 nucleotides read TGCAGTGCTAGAGCCGGGACTGCACAAGAGACCCAGTACTTC.

There are a few counts of this clonotype. The chain carries TRBV11-3 and TRBJ2-1; D is uncertain. The germline CDR1 and CDR2 sequences are SGHNT and YENEEA. Trimming took off 1 base at V and 12 bases at J, with 16 bases between the two ends. This CDR3 region has 14 residues. This CDR3 reads CASSLAVIVEVQFF. The CDR3 DNA sequence: TGTGCCAGCAGCTTAGCGGTGATAGTTGAGGTGCAGTTCTTC.

CDR3 nucleotide sequence: TGCGCCAGCAGCAGACGGACAGGGGATTTGAGGGATACGCAGTATTTT. This translates into CASSRRTGDLRDTQYF. The J gene is TRBJ2-3, the V gene TRBV5-1; 9 bases agree with TRBD1. Germline V gene data show CDR1 as SGHRS and CDR2 as YFSETQ. This CDR3 has 16 residues. The junction had 12 bases not matched to a gene; V was cut back by 4 bases and J by 6 bases.

The chain uses TRBV20-1 and TRBJ1-5; TRBD1 matches at 8 bases. Germline-derived CDR1 and CDR2 are DFQATT and SNEGSKA (reference sequence). The CDR3 consists of 13 residues. Unmatched junction bases numbered 6, after V lost 3 bases and J lost 8 bases. The CDR3 protein is CSASPGGIEPQHF. CDR3 sequence (DNA): TGCAGTGCTAGCCCAGGGGGCATTGAGCCCCAGCATTTT.

This clonotype was observed a few times. The genes are TRBV3-1 and TRBJ2-2, with D possibly being TRBD2 (5 bases). Deletions cut 5 bases from V and 4 bases from J, with 11 bases between. Germline V gene lookup returns CDR1 LGHDT and CDR2 YNNKEL (reference sequence). This CDR3 spans 14 amino acids. The CDR3 nucleotides are TGTGCCAGCAGCTTCTCCGGGGTCACCGGGGAGCTGTTTTTT. Translating it yields CASSFSGVTGELFF.

In its sample, this clonotype was seen many times. The V and J genes are TRBV6-1 and TRBJ2-5; D remains unclear. The V and J ends lost 6 bases and 0 bases respectively, with 14 bases between them. Germline lookup yields CDR1 MNHNS and CDR2 SASEGT. This CDR3 is built from 15 residues. This chain's CDR3 is CASREMDQYQETQYF. Written as DNA, the CDR3 is TGTGCCAGCAGGGAAATGGACCAGTACCAAGAGACCCAGTACTTC.

The sample holds a few counts of this clonotype. The chain combines TRBV7-9 with TRBJ2-1, with TRBD1 identical over 10 bases. J gave up 7 bases and V 1 base, and 4 bases lay outside the gene matches. The CDR3 runs to 15 residues. In germline, CDR1 is SEHNR, CDR2 FQNEAQ (reference sequence). The CDR3: CASSLGDRGPNEQFF. DNA for the CDR3: TGTGCCAGCAGCTTAGGGGACAGGGGACCTAATGAGCAGTTCTTC. Filled out from reference TRBV7-9 and TRBJ2-1, the complete variable domain reads DTGVSQNPRHKITKRGQNVTFRCDPISEHNRLYWYRQTLGQGPEFLTYFQNEAQLEKSRLLSDRFSAERPKGSFSTLEIQRTEQGDSAMYLCASSLGDRGPNEQFFGPGTRLTVL.

This clonotype showed up just a few times. J is TRBJ1-1 and V is TRBV20-1; tentative D call: TRBD1 (5 bases). Trimming cost V 6 bases and J 5 bases, with 16 bases left between them. Looked up from germline, CDR1 is DFQATT and CDR2 is SNEGSKA (reference sequence). The CDR3 sequence is 13 residues long. The CDR3 DNA reads TGCAGTGCCTTGGGGGACGGGTGGACTGAAGCTTTCTTT. As protein: CSALGDGWTEAFF.

The V and J genes are TRBV5-1 and TRBJ2-1; TRBD2 agrees at 7 bases. This CDR3 is built from 15 residues. The V segment lost 3 bases and the J segment 8 bases; nucleotides outside the gene matches: 11. Germline CDR1 SGHRS, CDR2 YFSETQ. This CDR3 is CASSSTGLRYDEQFF. CDR3 nucleotides: TGCGCCAGCAGCTCCACGGGACTACGTTATGATGAGCAGTTCTTC.

The gene calls are TRBV5-6 and TRBJ2-2; TRBD2 might be the D (6 bases). The CDR3 spans 15 residues. Germline lookup yields CDR1 SGHDT and CDR2 YYEEEE. V was clipped by 2 bases and J by 5 bases, with 13 bases between them. The CDR3 nucleotides read TGTGCCAGCAGCTTAGATGGGAGGTGGACCGGGGAGCTGTTTTTT. Its translation: CASSLDGRWTGELFF.

This clonotype has more than one count but fewer than ten. This chain links TRBV11-3 with TRBJ2-5, with D perhaps matching TRBD1 or TRBD2 (5 bases each). Germline CDR1 is SGHNT and CDR2 is YENEEA. V gave up 4 bases and J gave up 5 bases, with 14 bases separating them. The CDR3 loop spans 14 amino acids. The CDR3 sequence: CASSSGAYRETQYF. The CDR3 DNA reads as TGTGCCAGCAGCTCCGGGGCCTACCGGGAGACCCAGTACTTC.

V and J are TRBV30 and TRBJ1-5, with unresolved D. Germline-derived CDR1 and CDR2 are GTSNPN and SVGIG (reference sequence). V was clipped by 2 bases and J by 3 bases, with 8 bases between them. The CDR3 is made up of 13 amino acids. CDR3 DNA: TGTGCCTGGAGTCGGTCGGTCAATCAGCCCCAGCATTTT. Amino acids: CAWSRSVNQPQHF.

A word on this clonotype: It may be a read error: a sequence one base away is much more abundant. For the CDR3, the DNA is TGCTGTGCTAGTCCACATAGCCCCGGACTACACTACGAGCAGTACTTC. It translates to CCASPHSPGLHYEQYF. This chain uses TRBV20-1 with TRBJ2-7, with D perhaps matching TRBD2 (6 bases). Looked up from germline, CDR1 is DFQATT and CDR2 is SNEGSKA (reference sequence). The CDR3 is made up of 16 amino acids.

This chain uses TRBV7-8 with TRBJ2-5; D perhaps matches TRBD1 (6 bases). The CDR3 covers 14 residues. V was trimmed by 5 bases and J by 5 bases, leaving 15 bases between them. Germline V gene data show CDR1 as SGHVS and CDR2 as FQNEAQ. CDR3 region: CASSREQGLETQYF. CDR3 DNA: TGTGCCAGCAGCCGTGAACAGGGCCTTGAGACCCAGTACTTC.

The chain couples TRBV7-6 to TRBJ2-1, with no clear D. Germline-derived CDR1 and CDR2 are SGHVS and FNYEAQ. The CDR3 covers 13 residues. V was trimmed by 5 bases and J by 13 bases, leaving 18 bases between them. CDR3 sequence: CASSDSGPRAQFF. The CDR3 DNA sequence: TGTGCCAGCAGCGATTCCGGGCCCCGGGCTCAGTTCTTC. Using reference TRBV7-6 and TRBJ2-1 for the parts outside the CDR3, the full variable domain is GAGVSQSPRYKVTKRGQDVALRCDPISGHVSLYWYRQALGQGPEFLTYFNYEAQQDKSGLPNDRFSAERPEGSISTLTIQRTEQRDSAMYRCASSDSGPRAQFFGPGTRLTVL.